This T cell receptor beta chain appears in the sequencing data of a study of human T cells and chemical hapten exposure. About the study: The study traced per-sample TCR yield variation mainly to small differences in pooled library volumes. Study conclusions and caveats: TCRs at a frequency above 1 in 1000 stayed unchanged with DPC sensitization.

For the library, individual cDNA molecules each received unique molecular identifiers. In the authors' workflow: Sample TCR totals centred on a median of about 92,000, ranging about 20,000 to 700,000. TCRdb re-derived calls from the RACE reads in MiXCR, one entry per CDR3 protein. The V and J calls shown here were made by TCRdb, not taken from the authors' results. This table has roughly 130,000 distinct CDR3 sequences, about 8.2% appearing once. As to time point: healthy volunteer bleed at 2 weeks. Unfractionated whole blood yielded the extracted total RNA. As regards this clonotype: Antigen: not known.

Germline V gene sequence: CDR1 SEHNR, CDR2 FQNEAQ (reference sequence). The V gene lost 0 bases and the J gene lost 6 bases, with 8 bases spanning the gap. The CDR3 totals 14 residues. Sequenced sample: whole blood. The J gene is TRBJ1-4, the V gene TRBV7-9, with D hard to call. This TCR came from a male donor in good health. Some clones in this sample may be carry-over from other donors' samples. The CDR3 region has the DNA TGTGCCAGCAGCTTAGCACCGAGGGATGAAAAACTGTTTTTT. Translation: CASSLAPRDEKLFF.